These T cell receptor beta chains were read from a single sample in a study of blood T cell repertoires in COVID-19. Measured with immunoSEQ multiplex PCR; TCRdb has only the in-frame clones, and not every one. Among around 170,000 clones listed, roughly 90% were seen once. The sequenced sample was peripheral blood. The receptors derive from a man in his 60s with acute or convalescent COVID-19. Each CDR3 is given with its conserved first and last residue. The order of the fields is clone size, J gene, D gene, V gene, CDR3 DNA, CDR3 protein. The D gene is left open where the match is weak. Size tells how often a clone was seen (once, few, many) or the class of an expanded clone, and some rows leave it out.

NA TRBJ1-1 NA TRBV5-4 TGTGCCAGCAGCTTGGGGGCCAGCCTGCCGAACACTGAAGCTTTCTTT CASSLGASLPNTEAFF
NA TRBJ2-7 NA TRBV5-4 TGTGCCAGCAGCCGGGGGACAGCAGACTACGAGCAGTACTTC CASSRGTADYEQYF
NA TRBJ1-1 NA TRBV10-1 TGCGCCAGCAGTGAAGGGGGCACTGAAGCTTTCTTT CASSEGGTEAFF
once TRBJ2-1 TRBD2 TRBV7-3 TGTGCCAGCAGTGTAACTAGCGGCCCCTACAATGAGCAGTTCTTC CASSVTSGPYNEQFF
NA TRBJ2-3 TRBD1 TRBV10-1 TGCGCCAGCAGCCGGGACAGGGGGGATACGCAGTATTTT CASSRDRGDTQYF
NA TRBJ1-2 NA TRBV18 TGTGCCAGCTCACCAATACCAGGGGACACCTATGGCTACACCTTC CASSPIPGDTYGYTF
NA TRBJ2-1 NA TRBV5-6 TGTGCCAGCAGCTTCTGGGCTGCTCAGGGGGGCTACAATGAGCAGTTCTTC CASSFWAAQGGYNEQFF
NA TRBJ1-4 TRBD1 TRBV11-1 TGTGCCAGCAGCCTACGGCCGACAGGGCAAAGAGAAAAACTGTTTTTT CASSLRPTGQREKLFF
NA TRBJ1-5 NA TRBV2 TGTGCCAGCAGTGAACAGGGTCAAGGGCAGCCCCAGCATTTT CASSEQGQGQPQHF
once TRBJ2-3 NA TRBV5-6 TGTGCCAGCAGCTTGTTCGCCAGGCGCACAGATACGCAGTATTTT CASSLFARRTDTQYF
few TRBJ1-2 NA TRBV9 TGTGCCAGCAGCCCCCTGGGTGGGGCCTATGGCTACACCTTC CASSPLGGAYGYTF
NA TRBJ2-5 TRBD1 TRBV27 TGTGCCAGCATCCCCCTGGGACAGGGAAGAGAGACCCAGTACTTC CASIPLGQGRETQYF
NA TRBJ1-1 TRBD1 TRBV18 TGTGCCAGCTCACCGGACAGGCTTAACACTGAAGCTTTCTTT CASSPDRLNTEAFF
NA TRBJ2-5 TRBD2 TRBV5-1 TGCGCCAGCAGGGCCGCGGTACTAGCGGGAGTTCGGGAGACCCAGTACTTC CASRAAVLAGVRETQYF
NA TRBJ2-2 TRBD2 TRBV19 TGTGCCAGTAGACGGGAGGGGAACACCGGGGAGCTGTTTTTT CASRREGNTGELFF
NA TRBJ2-2 TRBD1 TRBV5-1 TGCGCCAGCAGCTTTAGGACAGGGGGTTTCGGGGAGCTGTTTTTT CASSFRTGGFGELFF
once TRBJ1-1 NA TRBV5-6 TGTGCCAGCAGCTCCTCCTTATGGAACACTGAAGCTTTCTTT CASSSSLWNTEAFF
NA TRBJ1-2 NA TRBV9 TGTGCCAGCAGCGTAGCTACAGGGTTGGGGTCCGGCTACACCTTC CASSVATGLGSGYTF
NA TRBJ1-3 NA TRBV5-1 TGCGCCAGCCGACCGGACACCGCTGGAAACACCATATATTTT CASRPDTAGNTIYF
NA TRBJ1-6 NA TRBV5-8 TGTGCCAGCAGCTACAGGGTGGGGAATTCACCCCTCCACTTT CASSYRVGNSPLHF
NA TRBJ2-3 TRBD1 TRBV24-1 TGTGCCACCAGTGATTTTACAGGGGGCACAAGCACAGATACGCAGTATTTT CATSDFTGGTSTDTQYF
NA TRBJ1-1 NA TRBV5-4 TGTGCCAGCAGCCTCACCTTAGGGACACCGAACACTGAAGCTTTCTTT CASSLTLGTPNTEAFF
NA TRBJ2-3 NA TRBV18 TGTGCCAGCTCACCCCAGACTAGAAGCACAGATACGCAGTATTTT CASSPQTRSTDTQYF
NA TRBJ2-7 TRBD2 TRBV11-3 TGTGCCAGCAGCGAGGACGCGGGAGGGCCCTACGAGCAGTACTTC CASSEDAGGPYEQYF
NA TRBJ2-3 TRBD2 TRBV7-6 TGTGCCAGCAGCTTAGGAGGGAGCGGGGCCCGAGATACGCAGTATTTT CASSLGGSGARDTQYF
NA TRBJ2-3 TRBD1 TRBV6-5 TGTGCCAGCAGTTACAGGGGGCCCCCAGATACGCAGTATTTT CASSYRGPPDTQYF